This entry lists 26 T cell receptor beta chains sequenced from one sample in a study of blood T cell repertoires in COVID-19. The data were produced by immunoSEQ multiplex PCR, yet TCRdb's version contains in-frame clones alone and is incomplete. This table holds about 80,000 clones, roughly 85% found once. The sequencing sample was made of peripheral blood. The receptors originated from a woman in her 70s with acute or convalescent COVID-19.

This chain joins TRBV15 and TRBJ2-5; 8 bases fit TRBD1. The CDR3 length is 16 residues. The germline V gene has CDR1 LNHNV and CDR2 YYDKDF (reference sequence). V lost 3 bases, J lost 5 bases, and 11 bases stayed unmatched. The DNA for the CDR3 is TGTGCCACCAGCAGGTCCCTTCAGGGGGCTGGGGAGACCCAGTACTTC. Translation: CATSRSLQGAGETQYF. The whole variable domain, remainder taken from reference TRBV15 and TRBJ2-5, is DAMVIQNPRYQVTQFGKPVTLSCSQTLNHNVMYWYQQKSSQAPKLLFHYYDKDFNNEADTPDNFQSRRPNTSFCFLDIRSPGLGDTAMYLCATSRSLQGAGETQYFGPGTRLLVL.

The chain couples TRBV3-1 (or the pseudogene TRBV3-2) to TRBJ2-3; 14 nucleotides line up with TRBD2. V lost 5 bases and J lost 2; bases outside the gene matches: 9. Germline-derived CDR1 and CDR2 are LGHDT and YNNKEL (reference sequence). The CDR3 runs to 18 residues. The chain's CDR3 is CASSSYGLAGGDTDTQYF. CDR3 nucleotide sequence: TGTGCCAGCAGCTCTTATGGACTAGCGGGAGGAGACACAGATACGCAGTATTTT.

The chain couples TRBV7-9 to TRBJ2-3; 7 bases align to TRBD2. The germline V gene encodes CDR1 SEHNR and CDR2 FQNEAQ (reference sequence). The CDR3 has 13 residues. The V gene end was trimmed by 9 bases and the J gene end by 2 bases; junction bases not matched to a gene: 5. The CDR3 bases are TGTGCCAGTGCCCGGGACTACACAGATACGCAGTATTTT. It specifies CASARDYTDTQYF. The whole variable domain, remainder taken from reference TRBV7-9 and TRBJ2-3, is DTGVSQNPRHKITKRGQNVTFRCDPISEHNRLYWYRQTLGQGPEFLTYFQNEAQLEKSRLLSDRFSAERPKGSFSTLEIQRTEQGDSAMYLCASARDYTDTQYFGPGTRLTVL.

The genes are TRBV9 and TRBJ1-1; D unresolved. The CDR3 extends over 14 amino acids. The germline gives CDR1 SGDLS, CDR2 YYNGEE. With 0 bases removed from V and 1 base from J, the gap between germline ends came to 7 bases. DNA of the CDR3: TGTGCCAGCAGCGTAGGGCAGGCGAACACTGAAGCTTTCTTT. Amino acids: CASSVGQANTEAFF. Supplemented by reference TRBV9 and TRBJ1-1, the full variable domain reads DSGVTQTPKHLITATGQRVTLRCSPRSGDLSVYWYQQSLDQGLQFLIQYYNGEERAKGNILERFSAQQFPDLHSELNLSSLELGDSALYFCASSVGQANTEAFFGQGTRLTVV.

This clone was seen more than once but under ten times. CDR3: CASSPQGGRGNQPQHF. CDR3 nucleotides: TGTGCCAGCAGTCCACAGGGAGGGCGGGGGAATCAGCCCCAGCATTTT. The chain links TRBV2 to TRBJ1-5, with D maybe TRBD1 (6 bases). The CDR3 loop spans 16 amino acids. Germline V gives CDR1 SNHLY, CDR2 FYNNEI. The ends were cut back, 5 bases at V and 4 bases at J, with 18 bases in the middle. The full variable domain, in which reference TRBV2 and TRBJ1-5 provide the parts outside the CDR3, is EPEVTQTPSHQVTQMGQEVILRCVPISNHLYFYWYRQILGQKVEFLVSFYNNEISEKSEIFDDQFSVERPDGSNFTLKIRSTKLEDSAMYFCASSPQGGRGNQPQHFGDGTRLSIL.

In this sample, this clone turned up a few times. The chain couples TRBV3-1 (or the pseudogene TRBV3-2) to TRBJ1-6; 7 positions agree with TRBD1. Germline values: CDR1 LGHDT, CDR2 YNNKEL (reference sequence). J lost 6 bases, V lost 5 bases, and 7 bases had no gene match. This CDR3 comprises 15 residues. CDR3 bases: TGTGCCAGCAGCAGTGAGGGACAGTTTAATTCACCCCTCCACTTT. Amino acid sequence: CASSSEGQFNSPLHF.

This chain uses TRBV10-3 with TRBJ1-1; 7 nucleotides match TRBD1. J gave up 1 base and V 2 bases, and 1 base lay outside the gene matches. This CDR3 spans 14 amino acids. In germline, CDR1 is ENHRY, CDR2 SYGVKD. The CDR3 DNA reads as TGTGCCATCAGTGAGAGGACAGGGAACACTGAAGCTTTCTTT. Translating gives CAISERTGNTEAFF.

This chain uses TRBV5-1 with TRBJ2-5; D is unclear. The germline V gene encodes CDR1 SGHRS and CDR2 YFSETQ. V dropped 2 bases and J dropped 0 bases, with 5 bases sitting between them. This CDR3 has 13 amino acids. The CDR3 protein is CASSFPYQETQYF. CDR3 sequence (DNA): TGCGCCAGCAGCTTTCCTTACCAAGAGACCCAGTACTTC.

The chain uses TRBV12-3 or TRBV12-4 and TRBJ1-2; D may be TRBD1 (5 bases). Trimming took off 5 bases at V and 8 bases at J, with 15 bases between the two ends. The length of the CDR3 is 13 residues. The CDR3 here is CASSPQGYRGYTF. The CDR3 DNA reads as TGTGCCAGCAGTCCTCAGGGCTACCGGGGCTACACCTTC.

The CDR3: CASNLYAGGPETQYF. CDR3 nucleotides: TGTGCCAGCAATCTCTACGCGGGGGGCCCAGAGACCCAGTACTTC. V usage is TRBV2 and J usage is TRBJ2-5, with TRBD2 matching 8 bases. V was clipped by 7 bases and J by 4 bases; unmatched bases: 11. The CDR3 extends over 15 amino acids. Germline CDR1 and CDR2: SNHLY and FYNNEI.

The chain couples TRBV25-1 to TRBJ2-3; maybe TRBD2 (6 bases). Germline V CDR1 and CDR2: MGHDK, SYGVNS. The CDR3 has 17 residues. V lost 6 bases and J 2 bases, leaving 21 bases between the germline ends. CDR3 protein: CASSETRGFPATDTQYF. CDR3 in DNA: TGTGCCAGCAGCGAGACTCGGGGGTTCCCCGCCACAGATACGCAGTATTTT. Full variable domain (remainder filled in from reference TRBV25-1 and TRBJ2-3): EADIYQTPRYLVIGTGKKITLECSQTMGHDKMYWYQQDPGMELHLIHYSYGVNSTEKGDLSSESTVSRIRTEHFPLTLESARPSHTSQYLCASSETRGFPATDTQYFGPGTRLTVL.

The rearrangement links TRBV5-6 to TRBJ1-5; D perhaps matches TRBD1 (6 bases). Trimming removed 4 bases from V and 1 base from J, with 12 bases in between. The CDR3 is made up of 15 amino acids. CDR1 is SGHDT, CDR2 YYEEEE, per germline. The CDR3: CASSVAQGSNQPQHF. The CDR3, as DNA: TGTGCCAGCAGCGTAGCACAGGGAAGCAATCAGCCCCAGCATTTT.

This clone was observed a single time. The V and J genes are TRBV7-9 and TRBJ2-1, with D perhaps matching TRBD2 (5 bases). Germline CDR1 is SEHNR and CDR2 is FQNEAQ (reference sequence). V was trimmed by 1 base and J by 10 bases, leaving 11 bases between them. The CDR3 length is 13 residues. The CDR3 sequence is CASSLEVRGEQFF. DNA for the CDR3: TGTGCCAGCAGCTTAGAGGTGAGAGGGGAGCAGTTCTTC. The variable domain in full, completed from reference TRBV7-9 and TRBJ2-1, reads DTGVSQNPRHKITKRGQNVTFRCDPISEHNRLYWYRQTLGQGPEFLTYFQNEAQLEKSRLLSDRFSAERPKGSFSTLEIQRTEQGDSAMYLCASSLEVRGEQFFGPGTRLTVL.

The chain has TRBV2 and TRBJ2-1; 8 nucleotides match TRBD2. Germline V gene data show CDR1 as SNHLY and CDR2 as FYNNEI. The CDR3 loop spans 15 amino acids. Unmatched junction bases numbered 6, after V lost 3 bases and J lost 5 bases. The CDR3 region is CASSELGLANNEQFF. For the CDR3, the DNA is TGTGCCAGCAGTGAGCTAGGACTAGCTAACAATGAGCAGTTCTTC.

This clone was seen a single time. The CDR3 DNA follows: TGTGCCAGCAGTATGACAGGGGATAGCAATCAGCCCCAGCATTTT. Its protein is CASSMTGDSNQPQHF. The genes are TRBV27 and TRBJ1-5; TRBD1 aligns across 8 bases. The CDR3 runs 15 residues. Trimming at V came to 5 bases and at J to 0 bases, leaving 3 bases not matched to a gene. The germline V gene encodes CDR1 MNHEY and CDR2 SMNVEV (reference sequence).

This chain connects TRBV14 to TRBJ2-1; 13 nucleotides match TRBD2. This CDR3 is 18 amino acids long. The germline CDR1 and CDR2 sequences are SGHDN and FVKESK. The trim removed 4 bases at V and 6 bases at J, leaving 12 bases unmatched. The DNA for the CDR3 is TGTGCCAGCAGCCGAAGATATTTTGGACTAGCGGGAGTCAATGAGCAGTTCTTC. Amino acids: CASSRRYFGLAGVNEQFF.

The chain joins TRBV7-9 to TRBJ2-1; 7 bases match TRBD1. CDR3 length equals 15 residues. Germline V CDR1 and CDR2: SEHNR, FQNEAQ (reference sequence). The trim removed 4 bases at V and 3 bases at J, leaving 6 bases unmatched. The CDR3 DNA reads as TGTGCCAGCAGCTCCAGGGGACAGTACTACAATGAGCAGTTCTTC. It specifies CASSSRGQYYNEQFF.

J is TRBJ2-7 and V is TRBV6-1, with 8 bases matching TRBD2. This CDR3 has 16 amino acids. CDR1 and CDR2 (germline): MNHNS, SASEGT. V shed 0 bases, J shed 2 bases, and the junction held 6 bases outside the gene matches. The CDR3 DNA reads TGTGCCAGCAGTGAAGCTGGCGGCGGGAGGACCTACGAGCAGTACTTC. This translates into CASSEAGGGRTYEQYF.

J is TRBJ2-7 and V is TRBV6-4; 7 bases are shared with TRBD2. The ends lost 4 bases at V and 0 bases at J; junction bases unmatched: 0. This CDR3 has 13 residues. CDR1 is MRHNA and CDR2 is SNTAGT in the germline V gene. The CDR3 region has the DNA TGTGCCAGCAGTGGCGGGAGCTCCTACGAGCAGTACTTC. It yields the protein CASSGGSSYEQYF.

The chain's CDR3 is CASSIVASGGPDTQYF. CDR3 DNA: TGTGCCAGTAGTATTGTGGCCTCGGGAGGGCCAGATACGCAGTATTTT. This rearrangement joins TRBV19 to TRBJ2-3, with 8 positions matching TRBD2. J was trimmed by 4 bases and V by 3 bases; bases with no gene match: 9. CDR1 is LNHDA and CDR2 is SQIVND in the germline V gene (reference sequence). This CDR3 comprises 16 residues.

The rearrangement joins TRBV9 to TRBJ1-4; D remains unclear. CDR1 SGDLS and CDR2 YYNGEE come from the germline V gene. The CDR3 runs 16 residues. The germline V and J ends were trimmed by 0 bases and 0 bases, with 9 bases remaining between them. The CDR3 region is CASSVGSQATNEKLFF. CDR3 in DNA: TGTGCCAGCAGCGTAGGAAGTCAGGCAACTAATGAAAAACTGTTTTTT.

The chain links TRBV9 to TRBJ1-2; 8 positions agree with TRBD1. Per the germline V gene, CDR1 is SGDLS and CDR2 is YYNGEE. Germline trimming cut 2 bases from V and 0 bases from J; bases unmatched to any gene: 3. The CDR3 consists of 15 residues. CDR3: CASSVQGATNYGYTF. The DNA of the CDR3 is TGTGCCAGCAGCGTTCAGGGGGCTACTAACTATGGCTACACCTTC.

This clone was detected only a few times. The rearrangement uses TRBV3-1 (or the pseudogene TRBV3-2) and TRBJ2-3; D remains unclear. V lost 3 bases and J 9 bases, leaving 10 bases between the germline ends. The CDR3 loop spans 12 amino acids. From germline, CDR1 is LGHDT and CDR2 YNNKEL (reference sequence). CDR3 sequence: CASSHLGDTQYF. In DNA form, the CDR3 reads TGTGCCAGCAGCCATCTGGGCGACACGCAGTATTTT.

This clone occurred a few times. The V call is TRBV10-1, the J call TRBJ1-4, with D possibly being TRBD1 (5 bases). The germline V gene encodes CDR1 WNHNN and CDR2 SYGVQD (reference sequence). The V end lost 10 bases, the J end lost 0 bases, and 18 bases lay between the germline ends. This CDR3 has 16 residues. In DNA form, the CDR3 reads TGCGCCAAACTTTGGGGGGAAACTGCAACTAATGAAAAACTGTTTTTT. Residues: CAKLWGETATNEKLFF.

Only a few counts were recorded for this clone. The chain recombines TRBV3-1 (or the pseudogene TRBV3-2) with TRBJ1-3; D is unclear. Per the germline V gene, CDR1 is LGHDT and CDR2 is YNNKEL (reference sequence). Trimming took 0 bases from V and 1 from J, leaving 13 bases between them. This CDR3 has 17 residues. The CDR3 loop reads CASSQDTVLNSGNTIYF. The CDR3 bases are TGTGCCAGCAGCCAAGATACAGTCCTCAATTCTGGAAACACCATATATTTT.

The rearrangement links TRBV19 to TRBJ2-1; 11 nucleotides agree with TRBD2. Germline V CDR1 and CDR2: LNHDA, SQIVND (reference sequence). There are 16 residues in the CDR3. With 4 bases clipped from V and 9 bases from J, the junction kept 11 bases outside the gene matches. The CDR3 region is CASSTLSGRVFGEQFF. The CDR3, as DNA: TGTGCCAGTAGTACCCTTAGCGGGAGGGTATTCGGTGAGCAGTTCTTC.